The next 5 T cell receptor beta chains were all read from a single sample in a study of molecular identifiers for immune sequencing clone quantification. MiXCR was run by TCRdb on the PCR reads, yielding one entry per CDR3 protein. The repertoire has 80,000 to 100,000 distinct CDR3 sequences, around 24% of them found once; the top ten carry 0.94%. The specimen was naive CD8+ T cells from blood, with Jurkat cell RNA spiked in. As for subset: FACS-sorted CD8+CD4-CCR7+CD45RA+ naive T cells. Receptors were obtained from a human donor in good health. Some libraries in this study had Jurkat cell RNA spiked in.

This clonotype appeared many times. The V gene is TRBV20-1, the J gene TRBJ2-7; D not resolved. Germline V gene data show CDR1 as DFQATT and CDR2 as SNEGSKA (reference sequence). V lost 0 bases and J 2 bases, leaving 11 bases between the germline ends. The CDR3 extends over 14 amino acids. The CDR3 nucleotides are TGCAGTGCTAGAGATAGTCGCGGTACCTACGAGCAGTACTTC. Translated, it gives CSARDSRGTYEQYF.

This clonotype was observed at least ten times. The rearrangement links TRBV10-3 to TRBJ2-2; 7 bases are a match to TRBD1. The CDR3 covers 15 residues. Germline V gene lookup returns CDR1 ENHRY and CDR2 SYGVKD. V was clipped by 10 bases and J by 1 base; unmatched bases: 9. In DNA form, the CDR3 reads TGTGCCACGGAAGACAGGGCCGGGAACACCGGGGAGCTGTTTTTT. This translates into CATEDRAGNTGELFF.

This clonotype was counted between two and nine times. The chain links TRBV7-6 to TRBJ2-7; D is possibly TRBD2 (6 bases). Trimming cost V 5 bases and J 2 bases, with 10 bases left between them. CDR3 length equals 13 residues. Germline V lookup: CDR1 SGHVS, CDR2 FNYEAQ. The CDR3: CASSMGLAYEQYF. CDR3 DNA: TGTGCCAGCAGCATGGGACTTGCCTACGAGCAGTACTTC.

Worth noting for this clonotype: Given a much more abundant clone one base away, this may be a read error. This chain uses TRBV5-3 with TRBJ2-3; TRBD2 matches 10 bases. TRBV5-3 is reported as an ORF; its role is uncertain. This CDR3 has 14 residues. Germline trimming cut 8 bases from V and 5 bases from J; bases unmatched to any gene: 8. The CDR3 sequence: CASNKLAGKDTQYF. CDR3 nucleotide sequence: TGTGCCAGCAACAAACTAGCGGGGAAAGATACGCAGTATTTT.

In its sample, this clonotype was seen many times. The chain recombines TRBV6-5 with TRBJ1-1; unclear D gene. Trimming cost V 3 bases and J 2 bases, with 7 bases left between them. The CDR3 has 13 amino acids. The germline V gene encodes CDR1 MNHEY and CDR2 SVGAGI. The CDR3 DNA reads TGTGCCAGCAGTTATCGGTTTAACACTGAAGCTTTCTTT. Protein product: CASSYRFNTEAFF.